Each of the 5 T cell receptor beta chains below was sequenced from the same sample in a study of CD8+CD57+ T cells in acquired aplastic anemia. Selection for sequencing was limited to patients who had shown CD8+CD57+ cell expansion by flow cytometry. TCR beta VDJ combinations and CDR3 sequences were profiled from genomic DNA. TCRdb re-called the reads through MiXCR, storing one row per CDR3 protein. Here the sample spans about 470,000 distinct CDR3 sequences, less than 35% being singletons. Sequenced: sorted CD4+, CD8+, or CD8+CD57+ T cells (not recorded which) from PBMCs. All receptors come from a human donor with aplastic anemia.

Ten or more counts support this clonotype. The V and J genes are TRBV15 and TRBJ1-2; 9 nucleotides line up with TRBD1. Germline V gene sequence: CDR1 LNHNV, CDR2 YYDKDF (reference sequence). The CDR3 runs 14 residues. The trim removed 0 bases at V and 7 bases at J, leaving 3 bases unmatched. In DNA form, the CDR3 reads TGTGCCACCAGCAGAGATCTGGGACAGGGTGGCTACACCTTC. It yields the protein CATSRDLGQGGYTF.

This clonotype was counted ten times or more. The rearrangement links TRBV24-1 to TRBJ1-1; no reliable D call. Looked up from germline, CDR1 is KGHDR and CDR2 is SFDVKD. The CDR3 has 14 residues. Deletions cut 2 bases from V and 1 base from J, with 7 bases between. In DNA form, the CDR3 reads TGTGCCACCAGTGATTCAGACAAGAACACTGAAGCTTTCTTT. It yields the protein CATSDSDKNTEAFF.

J is TRBJ2-6 and V is TRBV10-3; D gene ambiguous. Germline loops: CDR1 ENHRY, CDR2 SYGVKD. The V and J ends lost 3 bases and 0 bases respectively, with 6 bases between them. There are 15 residues in the CDR3. In nucleotides, the CDR3 is TGTGCCATCAGTGATAGATTCTCTGGGGCCAACGTCCTGACTTTC. Its protein product is CAISDRFSGANVLTF.

The chain joins TRBV6-5 to TRBJ2-5, with 10 bases fitting TRBD2. V lost 0 bases and J lost 9; bases outside the gene matches: 10. CDR3 length: 16 residues. The V gene's germline CDR1 is MNHEY and CDR2 SVGAGI. CDR3 in DNA: TGTGCCAGCAGTTACTCGTCTAGCGGGGGACATAAGGCCCAGTACTTC. It codes for CASSYSSSGGHKAQYF.

This clonotype appeared many times. The V call is TRBV4-1, the J call TRBJ1-5, with D unresolved. V was shortened by 6 bases and J by 1 base, with 10 bases between the two germline ends. In germline, CDR1 is MGHRA, CDR2 YSYEKL. The CDR3 is made up of 14 amino acids. The CDR3 region has the DNA TGCGCCAGCAGTCGGGCCTGGAGCAATCAGCCCCAGCATTTT. Protein sequence: CASSRAWSNQPQHF.